This TCR beta chain was identified during a study of OX40 agonist ivuxolimab in advanced cancers. After removal of 5 bases from V and 4 bases from J, the junction contained 6 bases not matched to a gene. This CDR3 spans 15 amino acids. The V gene's germline CDR1 is MNHEY and CDR2 SVGAGI. The data were produced by immunoSEQ multiplex PCR, yet TCRdb's version contains in-frame clones alone and is incomplete. The sample records over 150,000 clones, under 95% being singletons. Blood sampling took place at baseline, cycle 4 day 1, and cycle 7 day 1. V gene TRBV6-5 combines with J gene TRBJ2-1; 9 bases agree with TRBD2. The material was CD4+ or CD8+ T cells sorted from blood, obtained in a trial of the OX40 agonist ivuxolimab. This TCR was recovered from an adult with an advanced solid tumor such as melanoma, head and neck, liver or kidney cancer. The CDR3 DNA reads TGTGCCAGCAGTCCCGGGACTAGCCCGTACAATGAGCAGTTCTTC. It encodes CASSPGTSPYNEQFF.